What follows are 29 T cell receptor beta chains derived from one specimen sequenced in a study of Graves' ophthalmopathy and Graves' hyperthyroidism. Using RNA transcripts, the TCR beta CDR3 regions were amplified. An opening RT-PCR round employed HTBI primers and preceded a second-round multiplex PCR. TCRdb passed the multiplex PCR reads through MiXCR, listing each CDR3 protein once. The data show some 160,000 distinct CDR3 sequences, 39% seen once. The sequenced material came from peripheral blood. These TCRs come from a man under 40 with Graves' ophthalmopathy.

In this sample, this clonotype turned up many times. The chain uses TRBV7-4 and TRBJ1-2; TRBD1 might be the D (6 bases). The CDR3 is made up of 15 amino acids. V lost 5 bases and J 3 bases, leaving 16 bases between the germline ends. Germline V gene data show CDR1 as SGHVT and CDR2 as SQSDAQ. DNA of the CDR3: TGTGCCAGCAGCCAATCCGGGACAAGGGACTATGGCTACACCTTC. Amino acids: CASSQSGTRDYGYTF.

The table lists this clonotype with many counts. The CDR3 nucleotides read TGTGCCAGCAGTCCGGACAGGGAAAGGCTCGGTGGCTACACCTTC. Amino acid sequence: CASSPDRERLGGYTF. V usage is TRBV28 and J usage is TRBJ1-2; 8 bases match TRBD1. Germline CDR1 MDHEN, CDR2 SYDVKM. This CDR3 comprises 15 residues. J gave up 7 bases and V 5 bases, and 12 bases lay outside the gene matches.

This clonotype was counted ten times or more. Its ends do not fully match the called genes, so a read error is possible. CDR3 DNA sequence: TGTGTCAGCAGCTTAACATTTTCAGGACTTGATGGGGACACCATATATTTT. Translation gives CVSSLTFSGLDGDTIYF. The chain combines TRBV11-3 with TRBJ1-3, with D unresolved. The CDR3 contains 17 residues. Germline assignment: CDR1 SGHNT and CDR2 YENEEA.

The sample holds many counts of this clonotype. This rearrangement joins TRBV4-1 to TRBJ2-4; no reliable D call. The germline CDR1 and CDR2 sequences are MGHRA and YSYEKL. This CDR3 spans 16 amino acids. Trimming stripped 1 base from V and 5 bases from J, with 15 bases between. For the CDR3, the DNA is TGCGCCAGCAGCCAAGTTGGTACAGCCCGGGAAAACATTCAGTACTTC. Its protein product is CASSQVGTARENIQYF.

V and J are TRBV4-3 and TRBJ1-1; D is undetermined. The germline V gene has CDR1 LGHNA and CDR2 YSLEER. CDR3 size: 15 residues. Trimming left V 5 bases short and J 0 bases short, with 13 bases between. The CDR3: CASSTRTGMNTEAFF. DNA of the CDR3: TGCGCCAGCAGCACTCGGACGGGAATGAACACTGAAGCTTTCTTT.

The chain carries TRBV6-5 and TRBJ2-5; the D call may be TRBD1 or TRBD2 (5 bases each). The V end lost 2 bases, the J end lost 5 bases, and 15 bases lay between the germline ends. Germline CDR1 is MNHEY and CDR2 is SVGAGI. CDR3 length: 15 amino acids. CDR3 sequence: CASSYQGRGEETQYF. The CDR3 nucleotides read TGTGCCAGCAGTTACCAGGGACGCGGCGAGGAGACCCAGTACTTC.

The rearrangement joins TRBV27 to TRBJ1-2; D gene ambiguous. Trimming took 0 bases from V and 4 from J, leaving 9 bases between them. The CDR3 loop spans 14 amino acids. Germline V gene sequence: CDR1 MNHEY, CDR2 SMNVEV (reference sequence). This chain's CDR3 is CASSLSQVGYGYTF. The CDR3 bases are TGTGCCAGCAGTTTATCTCAGGTGGGCTATGGCTACACCTTC.

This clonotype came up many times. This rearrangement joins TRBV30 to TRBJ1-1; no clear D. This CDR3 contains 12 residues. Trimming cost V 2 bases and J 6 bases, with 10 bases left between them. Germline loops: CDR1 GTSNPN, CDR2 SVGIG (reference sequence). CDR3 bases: TGTGCCTGGAGTCCCGGGCAGGCTGAAGCTTTCTTT. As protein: CAWSPGQAEAFF.

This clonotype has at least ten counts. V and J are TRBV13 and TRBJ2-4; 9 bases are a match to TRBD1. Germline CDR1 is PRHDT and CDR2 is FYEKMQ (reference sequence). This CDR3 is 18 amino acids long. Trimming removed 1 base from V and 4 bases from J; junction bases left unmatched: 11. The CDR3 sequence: CASSLEGTGSPKKNIQYF. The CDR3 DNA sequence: TGTGCCAGCAGCTTAGAGGGGACAGGGTCCCCCAAGAAAAACATTCAGTACTTC.

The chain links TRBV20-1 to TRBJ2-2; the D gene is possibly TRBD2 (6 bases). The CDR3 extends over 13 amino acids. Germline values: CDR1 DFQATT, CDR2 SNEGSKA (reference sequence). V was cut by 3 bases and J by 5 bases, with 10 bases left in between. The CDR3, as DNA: TGCAGTGCTAGGACCAGCGGGACCGGGGAGCTGTTTTTT. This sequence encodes CSARTSGTGELFF.

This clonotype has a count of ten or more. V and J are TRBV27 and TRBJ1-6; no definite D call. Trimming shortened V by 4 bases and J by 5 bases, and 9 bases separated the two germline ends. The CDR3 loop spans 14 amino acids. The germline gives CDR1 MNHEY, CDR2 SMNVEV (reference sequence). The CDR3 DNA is TGTGCCAGCAGTTGGCCGGCTCATAATTCACCCCTCCACTTT. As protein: CASSWPAHNSPLHF.

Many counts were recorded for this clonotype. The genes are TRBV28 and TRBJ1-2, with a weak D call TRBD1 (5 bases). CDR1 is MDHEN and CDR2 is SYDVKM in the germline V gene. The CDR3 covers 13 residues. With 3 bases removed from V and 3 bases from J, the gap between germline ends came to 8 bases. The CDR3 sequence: CASSFEGYYGYTF. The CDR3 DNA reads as TGTGCCAGCAGTTTTGAGGGGTACTATGGCTACACCTTC.

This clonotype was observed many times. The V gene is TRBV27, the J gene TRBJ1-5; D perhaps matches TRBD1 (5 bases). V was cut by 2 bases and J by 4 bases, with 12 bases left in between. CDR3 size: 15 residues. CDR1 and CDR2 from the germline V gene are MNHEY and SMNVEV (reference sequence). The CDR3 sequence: CASSLNPGHNQPQHF. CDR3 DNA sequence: TGTGCCAGCAGTTTAAATCCGGGGCATAATCAGCCCCAGCATTTT.

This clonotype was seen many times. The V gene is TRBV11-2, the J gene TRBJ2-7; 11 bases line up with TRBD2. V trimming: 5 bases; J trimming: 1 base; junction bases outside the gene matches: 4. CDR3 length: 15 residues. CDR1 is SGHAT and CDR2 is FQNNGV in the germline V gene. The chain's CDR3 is CASSPGTSGSYEQYF. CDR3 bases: TGTGCCAGCAGCCCGGGGACTAGCGGATCCTACGAGCAGTACTTC.

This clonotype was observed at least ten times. The CDR3 nucleotides are TGCGCCAGCAGCTTGGAGGGCAGCCCCCGGGCTGAAGCTTTCTTT. Its protein product is CASSLEGSPRAEAFF. The V and J genes are TRBV5-1 and TRBJ1-1, with D uncertain. The CDR3 is 15 amino acids. V was cut by 0 bases and J by 6 bases, with 15 bases left in between. Germline loops: CDR1 SGHRS, CDR2 YFSETQ.

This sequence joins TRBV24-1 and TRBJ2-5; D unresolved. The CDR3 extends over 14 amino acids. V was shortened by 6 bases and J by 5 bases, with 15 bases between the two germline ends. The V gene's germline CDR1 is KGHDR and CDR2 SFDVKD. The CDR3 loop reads CATSLGLEEETQYF. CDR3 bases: TGTGCCACCAGTCTTGGGTTAGAGGAGGAGACCCAGTACTTC.

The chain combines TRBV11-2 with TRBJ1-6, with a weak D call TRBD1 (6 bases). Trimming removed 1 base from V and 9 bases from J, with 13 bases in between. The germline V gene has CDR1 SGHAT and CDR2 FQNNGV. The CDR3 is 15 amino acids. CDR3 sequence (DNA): TGTGCCAGCAGCTTAGCTATGACAGGAACTTCACCCCTCCACTTT. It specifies CASSLAMTGTSPLHF.

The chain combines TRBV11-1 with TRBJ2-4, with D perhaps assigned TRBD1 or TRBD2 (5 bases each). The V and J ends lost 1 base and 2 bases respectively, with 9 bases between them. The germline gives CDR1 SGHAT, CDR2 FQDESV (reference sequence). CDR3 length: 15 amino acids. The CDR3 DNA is TGTGCCAGCAGCTTAGGGGACGGGCCCAAAAACATTCAGTACTTC. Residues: CASSLGDGPKNIQYF. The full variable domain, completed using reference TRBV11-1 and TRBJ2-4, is EAEVAQSPRYKITEKSQAVAFWCDPISGHATLYWYRQILGQGPELLVQFQDESVVDDSQLPKDRFSAERLKGVDSTLKIQPAELGDSAMYLCASSLGDGPKNIQYFGAGTRLSVL.

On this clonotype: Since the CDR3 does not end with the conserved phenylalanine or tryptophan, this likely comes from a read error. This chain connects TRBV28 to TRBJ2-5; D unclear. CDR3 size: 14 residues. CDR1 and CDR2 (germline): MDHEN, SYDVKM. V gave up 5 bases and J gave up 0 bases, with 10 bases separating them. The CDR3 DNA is TGTGCCAGCAGTCCTCGACATTACCAAGAGACCCAGTACTCC. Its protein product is CASSPRHYQETQYS.

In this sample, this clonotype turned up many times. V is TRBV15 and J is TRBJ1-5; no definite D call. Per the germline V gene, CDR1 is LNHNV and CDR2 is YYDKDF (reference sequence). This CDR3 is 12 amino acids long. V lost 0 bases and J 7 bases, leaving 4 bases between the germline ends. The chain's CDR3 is CATSRDYQPQHF. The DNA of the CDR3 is TGTGCCACCAGCAGAGATTACCAGCCCCAGCATTTT.

CDR3 amino acids: CASSSPLRRGYEQYF. The CDR3 region has the DNA TGTGCCAGCAGTTCTCCTCTACGAAGGGGCTACGAGCAGTACTTC. This chain joins TRBV12-3 or TRBV12-4 and TRBJ2-7; TRBD1 is a possible D gene (5 bases). The length of the CDR3 is 15 residues. The V and J ends lost 4 bases and 3 bases respectively, with 16 bases between them.

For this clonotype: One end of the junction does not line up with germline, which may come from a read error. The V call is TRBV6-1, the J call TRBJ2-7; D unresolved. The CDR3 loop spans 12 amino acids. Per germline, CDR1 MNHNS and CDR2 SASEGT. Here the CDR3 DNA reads TGTGCCAGCATTGAAGAATCCTACGAGCAGTACTTC. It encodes CASIEESYEQYF.

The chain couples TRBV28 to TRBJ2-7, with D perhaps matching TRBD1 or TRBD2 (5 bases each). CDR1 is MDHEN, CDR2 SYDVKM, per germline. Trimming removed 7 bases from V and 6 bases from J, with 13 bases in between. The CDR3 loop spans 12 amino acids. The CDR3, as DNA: TGTGCCAGCACCCCTCGGGGCCGCGAGCAGTACTTC. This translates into CASTPRGREQYF.

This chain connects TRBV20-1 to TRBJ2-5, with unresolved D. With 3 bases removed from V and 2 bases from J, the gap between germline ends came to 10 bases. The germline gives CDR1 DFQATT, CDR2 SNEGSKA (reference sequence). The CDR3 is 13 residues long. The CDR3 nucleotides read TGCAGTGCTAGGGGTTCTGATCAAGAGACCCAGTACTTC. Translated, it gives CSARGSDQETQYF.

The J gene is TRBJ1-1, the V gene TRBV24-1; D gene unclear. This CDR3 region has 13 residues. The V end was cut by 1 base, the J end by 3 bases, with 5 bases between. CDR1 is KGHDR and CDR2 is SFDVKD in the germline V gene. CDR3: CATSDFSDTEAFF. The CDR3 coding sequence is TGTGCCACCAGTGATTTTTCGGACACTGAAGCTTTCTTT.

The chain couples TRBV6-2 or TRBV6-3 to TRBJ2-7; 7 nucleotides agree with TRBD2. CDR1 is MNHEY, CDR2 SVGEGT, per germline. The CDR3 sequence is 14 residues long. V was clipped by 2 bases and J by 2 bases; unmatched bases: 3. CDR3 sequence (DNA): TGTGCCAGCAGTTACGGGGCGGGGGCCTACGAGCAGTACTTC. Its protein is CASSYGAGAYEQYF.

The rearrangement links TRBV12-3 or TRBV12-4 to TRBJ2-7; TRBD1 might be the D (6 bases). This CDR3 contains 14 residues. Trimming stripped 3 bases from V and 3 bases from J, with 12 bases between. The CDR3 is CASSLPGHLYEQYF. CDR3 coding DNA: TGTGCCAGCAGTTTGCCGGGACACCTCTACGAGCAGTACTTC.

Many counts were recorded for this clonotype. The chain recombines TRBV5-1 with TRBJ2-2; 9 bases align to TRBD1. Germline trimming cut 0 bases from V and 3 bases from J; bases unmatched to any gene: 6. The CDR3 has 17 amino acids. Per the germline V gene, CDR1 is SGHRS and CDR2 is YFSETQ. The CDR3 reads CASSLVGQGIDTGELFF. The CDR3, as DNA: TGCGCCAGCAGCTTGGTGGGACAGGGAATAGACACCGGGGAGCTGTTTTTT.

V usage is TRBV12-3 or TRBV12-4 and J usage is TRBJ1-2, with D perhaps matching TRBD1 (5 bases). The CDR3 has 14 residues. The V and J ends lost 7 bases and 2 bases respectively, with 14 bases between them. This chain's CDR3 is CASTVGVPNYGYTF. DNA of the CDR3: TGTGCCAGCACTGTGGGGGTTCCAAACTATGGCTACACCTTC.